The 8 T cell receptor beta chains reported below all come from one sample, sequenced in a study of T cell changes during pregnancy in multiple sclerosis. Only in-frame clones appear in the TCRdb table, and some are missing; sequencing was by immunoSEQ multiplex PCR. The data contain approximately 40,000 clones, 88% of them seen just once; the ten biggest clones take up 1% to 1.5%. The specimen was CD4+ T cells from peripheral blood mononuclear cells, collected in the second trimester of pregnancy. The origin of the receptors is a female donor with multiple sclerosis, enrolled in a pregnancy study.

The sample holds one count of this clone. The chain recombines TRBV4-1 with TRBJ1-2; D remains unclear. With 0 bases removed from V and 4 bases from J, the gap between germline ends came to 6 bases. Germline V CDR1 and CDR2: MGHRA, YSYEKL. The CDR3 extends over 13 amino acids. The CDR3 here is CASSQEFGYGYTF. The CDR3 DNA reads TGCGCCAGCAGCCAAGAATTCGGCTATGGCTACACCTTC.

CDR3 in amino acids: CASSLVGRGEQYF. The CDR3 region has the DNA TGTGCCAGCAGCTTAGTGGGGAGAGGGGAGCAGTACTTC. The V gene is TRBV13, the J gene TRBJ2-7; tentative D call: TRBD2 (5 bases). CDR3 length: 13 amino acids. Trimming took 1 base from V and 7 from J, leaving 11 bases between them. Germline CDR1 and CDR2: PRHDT and FYEKMQ (reference sequence).

The chain recombines TRBV7-2 with TRBJ2-1, with a possible D match to TRBD2 (6 bases). The CDR3 totals 18 residues. V was pared by 4 bases and J by 2 bases, with 21 bases between. Germline V CDR1 and CDR2: SGHTA, FQGNSA. DNA of the CDR3: TGTGCCAGCAGCTCCCGAATCCTAGCGTCTCCCACCTACAATGAGCAGTTCTTC. Translated, it gives CASSSRILASPTYNEQFF.

The chain employs TRBV28 and TRBJ2-2; 8 bases fit TRBD1. J lost 0 bases, V lost 3 bases, and 18 bases had no gene match. This CDR3 has 21 residues. Germline values: CDR1 MDHEN, CDR2 SYDVKM. The chain's CDR3 is CASSFAPTQDRDPTNTGELFF. The CDR3 DNA is TGTGCCAGCAGTTTTGCCCCTACCCAGGACAGGGACCCTACGAACACCGGGGAGCTGTTTTTT.

J is TRBJ2-7 and V is TRBV6-1, with D perhaps matching TRBD2 (5 bases). Trimming cost V 10 bases and J 4 bases, with 11 bases left between them. CDR1 and CDR2 (germline): MNHNS, SASEGT. This CDR3 contains 11 residues. The CDR3 bases are TGTGCCACGGTGGACTGGTACGAGCAGTACTTC. Amino acid sequence: CATVDWYEQYF.

V is TRBV19 and J is TRBJ1-2; the match to TRBD1 covers 8 bases. J lost 8 bases, V lost 3 bases, and 5 bases had no gene match. This CDR3 spans 13 amino acids. CDR1 and CDR2 from the germline V gene are LNHDA and SQIVND (reference sequence). In nucleotides, the CDR3 is TGTGCCAGTAGTATCCAGGGGGCTTACGGCTACACCTTC. Translating it yields CASSIQGAYGYTF.

This clone showed up just a few times. The genes are TRBV4-2 and TRBJ1-5; D remains ambiguous. The CDR3 runs 13 residues. Germline V gene lookup returns CDR1 LGHNA and CDR2 YNFKEQ. V dropped 0 bases and J dropped 4 bases, with 4 bases sitting between them. DNA for the CDR3: TGTGCCAGCAGCCAAGACTCTAATCAGCCCCAGCATTTT. It translates to CASSQDSNQPQHF.

V gene TRBV4-2 combines with J gene TRBJ2-2; 9 bases are shared with TRBD2. J lost 3 bases, V lost 3 bases, and 11 bases had no gene match. CDR3 length: 18 amino acids. The germline CDR1 and CDR2 sequences are LGHNA and YNFKEQ. The CDR3: CASSQVGAGGPDTGELFF. The CDR3 nucleotides are TGTGCCAGCAGCCAGGTGGGGGCGGGAGGGCCGGACACCGGGGAGCTGTTTTTT.